This TCR beta chain was sequenced during a study of blood T cell repertoires in COVID-19. Study details: The origin of the acute and convalescent COVID-19 samples was the United States, Italy and Spain. T cells, B-cell-depleted T cells, or PBMCs provided the cDNA or gDNA that served as material.

TCRdb's copy holds only in-frame clones and misses some; the assay was immunoSEQ multiplex PCR. The sample shows roughly 340,000 clones, more than 75% of them seen only once. This clone was seen a few times. Trimming removed 8 bases from V and 7 bases from J, with 15 bases in between. The germline CDR1 and CDR2 sequences are LGHNA and YNFKEQ. The CDR3 runs to 14 residues. Seattle participants joined during active infection and were tracked over time. The TCR comes from a woman in her forties or fifties with COVID-19, enrolled during active disease. The V gene is TRBV4-2, the J gene TRBJ1-6, with a weak D call TRBD1 (5 bases). The sequencing input was peripheral blood. This chain's CDR3 is CASGKDRGNSPLHF. Written as DNA, the CDR3 is TGTGCCAGCGGGAAGGACCGGGGGAATTCACCCCTCCACTTT.